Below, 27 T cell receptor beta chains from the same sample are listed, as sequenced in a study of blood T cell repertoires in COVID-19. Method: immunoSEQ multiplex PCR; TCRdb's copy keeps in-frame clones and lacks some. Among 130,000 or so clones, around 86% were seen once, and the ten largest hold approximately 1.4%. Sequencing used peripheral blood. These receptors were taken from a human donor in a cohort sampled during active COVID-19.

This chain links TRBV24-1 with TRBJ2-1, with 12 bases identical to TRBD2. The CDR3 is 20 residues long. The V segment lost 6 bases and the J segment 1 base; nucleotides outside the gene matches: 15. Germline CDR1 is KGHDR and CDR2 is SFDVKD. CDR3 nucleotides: TGTGCCACCAGTCCGCTGACTAGCGGGAGCTCCTTTGCGTCCTACAATGAGCAGTTCTTC. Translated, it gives CATSPLTSGSSFASYNEQFF.

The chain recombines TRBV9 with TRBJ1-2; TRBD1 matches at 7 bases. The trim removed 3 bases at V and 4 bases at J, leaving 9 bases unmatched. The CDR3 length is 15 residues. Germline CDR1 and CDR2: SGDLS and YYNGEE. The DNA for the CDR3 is TGTGCCAGCAGCGCCTCAACAGGGGTTGGCTATGGCTACACCTTC. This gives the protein CASSASTGVGYGYTF.

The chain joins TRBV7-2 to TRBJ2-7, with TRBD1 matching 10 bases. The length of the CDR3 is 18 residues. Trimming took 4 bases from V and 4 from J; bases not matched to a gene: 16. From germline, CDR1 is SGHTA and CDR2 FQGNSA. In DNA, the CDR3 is TGTGCCAGCAGCTCCAATAAGTTGGACAGGGGGAGGAGGTACGAGCAGTACTTC. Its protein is CASSSNKLDRGRRYEQYF.

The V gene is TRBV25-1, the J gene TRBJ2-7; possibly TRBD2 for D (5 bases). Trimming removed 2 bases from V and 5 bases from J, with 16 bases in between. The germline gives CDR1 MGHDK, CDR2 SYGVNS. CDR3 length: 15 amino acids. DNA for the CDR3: TGTGCCAGCAGTGAAAGCGGTCGCATGAGGCACGAGCAGTACTTC. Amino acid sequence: CASSESGRMRHEQYF.

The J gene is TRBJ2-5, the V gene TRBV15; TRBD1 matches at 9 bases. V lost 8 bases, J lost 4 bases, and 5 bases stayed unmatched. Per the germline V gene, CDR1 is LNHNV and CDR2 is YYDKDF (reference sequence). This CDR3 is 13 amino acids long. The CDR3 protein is CATGQGLGETQYF. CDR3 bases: TGTGCCACCGGACAGGGGTTGGGAGAGACCCAGTACTTC.

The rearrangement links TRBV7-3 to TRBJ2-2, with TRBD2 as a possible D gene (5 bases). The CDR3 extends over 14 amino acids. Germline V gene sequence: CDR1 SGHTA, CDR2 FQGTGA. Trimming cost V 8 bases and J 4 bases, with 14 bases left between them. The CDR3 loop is CASSGKLSTGELFF. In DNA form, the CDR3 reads TGTGCCAGCTCGGGAAAATTGAGCACCGGGGAGCTGTTTTTT.

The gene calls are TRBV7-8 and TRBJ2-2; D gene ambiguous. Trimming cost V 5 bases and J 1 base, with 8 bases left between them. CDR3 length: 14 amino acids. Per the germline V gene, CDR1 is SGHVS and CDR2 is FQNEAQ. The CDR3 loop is CASSPQMNTGELFF. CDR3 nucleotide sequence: TGTGCCAGCAGCCCACAGATGAACACCGGGGAGCTGTTTTTT.

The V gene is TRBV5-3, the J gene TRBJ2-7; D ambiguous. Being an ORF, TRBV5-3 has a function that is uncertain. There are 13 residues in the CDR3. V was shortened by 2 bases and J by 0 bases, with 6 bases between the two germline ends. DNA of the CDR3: TGTGCCAGAAGCTTAATTCTCTCCTACGAGCAGTACTTC. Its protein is CARSLILSYEQYF.

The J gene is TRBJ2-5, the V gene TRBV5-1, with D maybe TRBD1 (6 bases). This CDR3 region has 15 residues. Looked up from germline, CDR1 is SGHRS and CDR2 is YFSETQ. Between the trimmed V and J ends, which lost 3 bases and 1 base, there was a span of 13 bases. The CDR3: CASSSRTDPQETQYF. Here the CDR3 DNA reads TGCGCCAGCAGCTCGCGGACAGATCCCCAAGAGACCCAGTACTTC.

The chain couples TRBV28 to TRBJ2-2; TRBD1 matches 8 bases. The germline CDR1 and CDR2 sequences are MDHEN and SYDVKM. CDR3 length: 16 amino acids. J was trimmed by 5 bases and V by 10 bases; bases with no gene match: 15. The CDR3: CATFQVRGLRTGELFF. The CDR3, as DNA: TGTGCCACCTTTCAAGTCAGGGGGCTTAGGACCGGGGAGCTGTTTTTT.

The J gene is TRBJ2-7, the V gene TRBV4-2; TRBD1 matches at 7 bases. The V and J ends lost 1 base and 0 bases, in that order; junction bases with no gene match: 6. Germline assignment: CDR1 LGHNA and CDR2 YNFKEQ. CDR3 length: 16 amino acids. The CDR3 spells CASSQADRDSSYEQYF. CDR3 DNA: TGTGCCAGCAGCCAAGCCGACCGGGACAGCTCCTACGAGCAGTACTTC.

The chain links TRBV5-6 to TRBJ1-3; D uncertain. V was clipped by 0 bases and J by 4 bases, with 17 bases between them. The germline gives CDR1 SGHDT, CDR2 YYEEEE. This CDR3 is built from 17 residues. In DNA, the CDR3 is TGTGCCAGCAGCTTGGTAGATTACCGGGAAAAGGGAAACACCATATATTTT. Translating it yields CASSLVDYREKGNTIYF.

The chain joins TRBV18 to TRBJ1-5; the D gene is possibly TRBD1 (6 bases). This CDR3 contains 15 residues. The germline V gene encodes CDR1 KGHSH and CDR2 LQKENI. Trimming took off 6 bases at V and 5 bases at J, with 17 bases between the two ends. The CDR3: CASSRDRMTDQPQHF. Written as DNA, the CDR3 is TGTGCCAGCTCCCGCGACAGGATGACCGATCAGCCCCAGCATTTT.

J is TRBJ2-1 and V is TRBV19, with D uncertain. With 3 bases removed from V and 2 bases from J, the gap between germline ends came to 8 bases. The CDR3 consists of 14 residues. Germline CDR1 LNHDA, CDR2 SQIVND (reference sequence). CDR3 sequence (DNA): TGTGCCAGTAGTATGAGTGTCCCCTACAATGAGCAGTTCTTC. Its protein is CASSMSVPYNEQFF.

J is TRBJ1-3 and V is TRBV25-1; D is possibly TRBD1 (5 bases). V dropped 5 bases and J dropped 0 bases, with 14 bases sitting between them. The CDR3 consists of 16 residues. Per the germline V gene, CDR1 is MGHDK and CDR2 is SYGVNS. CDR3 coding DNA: TGTGCCAGCAGTACGGTTAGGGGCTTCTCTGGAAACACCATATATTTT. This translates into CASSTVRGFSGNTIYF.

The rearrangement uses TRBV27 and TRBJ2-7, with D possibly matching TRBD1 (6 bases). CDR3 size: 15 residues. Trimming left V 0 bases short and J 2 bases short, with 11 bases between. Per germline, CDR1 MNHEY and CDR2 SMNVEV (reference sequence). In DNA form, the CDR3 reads TGTGCCAGCAGTTTATCGAGGCAGGGGACCTACGAGCAGTACTTC. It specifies CASSLSRQGTYEQYF.

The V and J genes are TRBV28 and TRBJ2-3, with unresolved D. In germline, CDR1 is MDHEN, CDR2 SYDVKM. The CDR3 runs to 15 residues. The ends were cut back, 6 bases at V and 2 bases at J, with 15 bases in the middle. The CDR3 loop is CASSLDSPYTDTQYF. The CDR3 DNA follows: TGTGCCAGCAGCCTCGACTCGCCATACACAGATACGCAGTATTTT.

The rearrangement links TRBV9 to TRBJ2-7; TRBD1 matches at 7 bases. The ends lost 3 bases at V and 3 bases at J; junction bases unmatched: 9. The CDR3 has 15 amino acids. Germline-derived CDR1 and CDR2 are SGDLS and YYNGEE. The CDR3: CASSATGLGVYEQYF. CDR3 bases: TGTGCCAGCAGCGCGACAGGGCTGGGTGTCTACGAGCAGTACTTC.

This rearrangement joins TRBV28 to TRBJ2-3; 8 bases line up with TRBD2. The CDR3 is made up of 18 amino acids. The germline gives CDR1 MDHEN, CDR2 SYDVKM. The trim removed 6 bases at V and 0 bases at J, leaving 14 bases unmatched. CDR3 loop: CASRVGSAGVTSTDTQYF. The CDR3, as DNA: TGTGCCAGCAGGGTAGGGTCAGCGGGGGTTACAAGCACAGATACGCAGTATTTT.

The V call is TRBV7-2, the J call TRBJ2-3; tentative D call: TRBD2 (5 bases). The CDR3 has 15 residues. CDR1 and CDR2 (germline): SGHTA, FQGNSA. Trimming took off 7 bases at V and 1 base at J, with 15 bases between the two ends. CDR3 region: CASNLGGSGTDTQYF. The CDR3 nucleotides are TGTGCCAGCAACCTCGGTGGTAGCGGCACAGATACGCAGTATTTT.

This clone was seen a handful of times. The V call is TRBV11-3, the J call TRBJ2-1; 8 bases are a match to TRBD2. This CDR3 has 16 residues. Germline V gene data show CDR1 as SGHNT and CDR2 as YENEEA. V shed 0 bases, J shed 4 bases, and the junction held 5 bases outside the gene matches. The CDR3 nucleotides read TGTGCCAGCAGCTTAGACGGGAGGGGCGGTTACAATGAGCAGTTCTTC. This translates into CASSLDGRGGYNEQFF.

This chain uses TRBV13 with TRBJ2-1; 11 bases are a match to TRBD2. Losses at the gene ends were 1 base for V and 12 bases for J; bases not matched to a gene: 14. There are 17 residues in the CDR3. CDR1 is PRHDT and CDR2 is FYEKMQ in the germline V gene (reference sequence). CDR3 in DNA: TGTGCCAGCAGCTTAGAGAAGGGGGGACTAGCGGTTCCTGGGCAGTTCTTC. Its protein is CASSLEKGGLAVPGQFF.

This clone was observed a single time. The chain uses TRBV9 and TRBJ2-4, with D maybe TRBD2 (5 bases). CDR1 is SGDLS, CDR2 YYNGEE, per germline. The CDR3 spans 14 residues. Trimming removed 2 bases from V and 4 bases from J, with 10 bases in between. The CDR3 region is CASSVSQRKNIQYF. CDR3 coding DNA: TGTGCCAGCAGCGTTTCACAGCGGAAAAACATTCAGTACTTC. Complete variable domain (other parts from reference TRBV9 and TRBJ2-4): DSGVTQTPKHLITATGQRVTLRCSPRSGDLSVYWYQQSLDQGLQFLIQYYNGEERAKGNILERFSAQQFPDLHSELNLSSLELGDSALYFCASSVSQRKNIQYFGAGTRLSVL.

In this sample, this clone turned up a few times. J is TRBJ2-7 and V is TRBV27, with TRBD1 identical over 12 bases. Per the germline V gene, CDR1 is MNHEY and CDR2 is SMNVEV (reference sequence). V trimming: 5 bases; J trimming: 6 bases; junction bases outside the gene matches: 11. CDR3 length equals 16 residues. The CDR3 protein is CASSPWGGQGALEQYF. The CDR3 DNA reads TGTGCCAGCAGTCCATGGGGGGGACAGGGGGCCCTCGAGCAGTACTTC.

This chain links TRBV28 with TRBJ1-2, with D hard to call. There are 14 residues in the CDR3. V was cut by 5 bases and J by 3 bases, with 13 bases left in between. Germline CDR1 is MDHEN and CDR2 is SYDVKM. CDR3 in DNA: TGTGCCAGCAGTCCCCGGGGTAGTGACTATGGCTACACCTTC. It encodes CASSPRGSDYGYTF.

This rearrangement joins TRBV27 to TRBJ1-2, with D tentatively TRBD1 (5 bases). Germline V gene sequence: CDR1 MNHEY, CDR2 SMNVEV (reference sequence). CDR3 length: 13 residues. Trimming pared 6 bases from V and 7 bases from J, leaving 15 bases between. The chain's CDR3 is CASSPGRGTGYTF. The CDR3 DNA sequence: TGTGCCAGCAGCCCGGGTAGGGGTACTGGCTACACCTTC.

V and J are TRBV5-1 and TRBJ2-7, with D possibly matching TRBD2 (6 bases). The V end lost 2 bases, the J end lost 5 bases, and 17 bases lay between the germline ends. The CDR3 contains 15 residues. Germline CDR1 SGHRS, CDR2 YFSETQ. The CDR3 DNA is TGCGCCAGCAGCTTCTCTCGGGACTCCCAACACGAGCAGTACTTC. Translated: CASSFSRDSQHEQYF. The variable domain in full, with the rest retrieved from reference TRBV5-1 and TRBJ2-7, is KAGVTQTPRYLIKTRGQQVTLSCSPISGHRSVSWYQQTPGQGLQFLFEYFSETQRNKGNFPGRFSGRQFSNSRSEMNVSTLELGDSALYLCASSFSRDSQHEQYFGPGTRLTVT.